This T cell receptor beta chain was retrieved from a study of human T cells and chemical hapten exposure. For the study at large: 2% DPC applied to an approximately 2 cm by approximately 2 cm arm area sensitized donors.

It was the library that attached unique molecular identifiers to individual cDNA molecules. A single record per CDR3 protein comes from TCRdb applying MiXCR to the RACE reads. The sample includes some 81,000 distinct CDR3 sequences, under 14% seen only once; the top ten take approximately 1.4%. This clonotype has a count of ten or more. Its antigen is not identified. Study-wide results and limits: Alopecia affecting every donor means their immune response may not match healthy people's. Among expanded TCRs, significantly more large CDR3 similarity clusters formed than among controls.

Time point meaning: patch test 2, 6 weeks after DPC sensitization. The treatment denotes: therapeutic diphenylcyclopropenone sensitization with weekly scalp DPC. The germline V gene has CDR1 KGHDR and CDR2 SFDVKD. The CDR3 has 16 amino acids. Trimming at V came to 4 bases and at J to 3 bases, leaving 8 bases not matched to a gene. The specimen comprised whole blood, sampled in connection with sensitization to the hapten diphenylcyclopropenone (DPC). This clonotype was sampled from a young man with alopecia areata. Some clones in this sample may be carry-over from other donors' samples. V and J are TRBV24-1 and TRBJ1-1, with TRBD1 matching 9 bases. CDR3 sequence: CATSEGGTGTYTEAFF. The CDR3 nucleotides are TGTGCCACCAGTGAGGGGGGGACAGGGACGTACACTGAAGCTTTCTTT.